The rows below give T cell receptor beta chains drawn from one sample of a study of spatial heterogeneity in lung cancer. TCRdb called the 5' RACE reads again in MiXCR, with one record for every CDR3 protein. The data hold approximately 56,000 distinct CDR3 sequences, with around 7.7% observed a single time. The sequenced sample was PBMCs, obtained at follow-up. These receptors were taken from a female donor with early-stage non-small cell lung cancer. CDR3s include the opening cysteine and the closing phenylalanine or tryptophan. Clone size is given for some rows only: seen once, a few or many times, or a class if the clone is expanded.

TRBV5-5	.	CASSMTGTAKSYEQYF
TRBV7-9	many	CASSFTEDYGYTF
TRBV19	many	CASSIQVSDTQYF
TRBV11-2	.	CASRPGQHPGNTIYF
TRBV7-2	.	CASSWGSGANVLTF
TRBV20-1	few	CSAPGTSVYNEQFF
TRBV6-2/TRBV6-3	.	CASSYRGWYEQYF
TRBV9	.	CASSVDAGGVYGYTF
TRBV3-1	few	CASSQGKAHLGQNYEQYF
TRBV5-1	.	CASSLTGGLQPQHF
TRBV2	few	CASSTQGVSTDTQYF
TRBV7-2	many	CASSPLAGSYNEQFF
TRBV3-1	many	CASSQDRTSGANVLTF
TRBV6-2/TRBV6-3	many	CASSYDKRGEETQYF
TRBV28	many	CASSFTGQGSYNEQFF
TRBV5-3	few	CARSLAGRAVPYNEQFF
TRBV18	once	CASSPLAGASTDTQYF
TRBV20-1	.	CSAREGGRAIYF
TRBV27	many	CASSWGSSGTQYF
TRBV29-1	few	CSVRLNSGNTIYF
TRBV7-9	many	CASSLLPRAYEQYF
TRBV5-1	many	CASSPDDYGYTF